The next 19 T cell receptor beta chains were all read from a single sample in a study of blood T cells in healthy people across ages. Then a second PCR, running about 6 to 12 cycles, was carried out with a sample-barcoded 5' primer and a J-beta primer mix. TCRdb recomputed calls from the 5' RACE reads with MiXCR, one row per CDR3 protein. This table holds more than 750,000 distinct CDR3 sequences, under 35% found once. These records were also assigned to another study, of T cells of mothers and their children.

Sample: blood. These receptors originate from a woman in her thirties or forties in good health.

This clonotype was seen at least ten times. This sequence joins TRBV7-3 and TRBJ2-7; D unresolved. This CDR3 is 15 amino acids long. The germline V gene encodes CDR1 SGHTA and CDR2 FQGTGA. With 1 base removed from V and 3 bases from J, the gap between germline ends came to 13 bases. Here the CDR3 DNA reads TGTGCCAGCAGCTTAATCGGCCCAGGTTACTACGAGCAGTACTTC. Protein sequence: CASSLIGPGYYEQYF.

This clonotype has a count of ten or more. The chain uses TRBV18 and TRBJ2-5, with D maybe TRBD2 (6 bases). Germline CDR1 KGHSH, CDR2 LQKENI. The CDR3 runs 13 residues. V lost 1 base and J lost 5, with 8 bases in between. CDR3 in amino acids: CASSPQGGETQYF. Written as DNA, the CDR3 is TGTGCCAGCTCACCACAGGGAGGCGAGACCCAGTACTTC. Full variable domain (outside the CDR3, taken from reference TRBV18 and TRBJ2-5): NAGVMQNPRHLVRRRGQEARLRCSPMKGHSHVYWYRQLPEEGLKFMVYLQKENIIDESGMPKERFSAEFPKEGPSILRIQQVVRGDSAAYFCASSPQGGETQYFGPGTRLLVL.

This chain connects TRBV9 to TRBJ2-3; D gene ambiguous. This CDR3 is built from 13 residues. In germline, CDR1 is SGDLS, CDR2 YYNGEE. V lost 3 bases and J 5 bases, leaving 10 bases between the germline ends. CDR3: CASSEPLKDTQYF. CDR3 DNA sequence: TGTGCCAGCAGCGAACCTCTAAAAGATACGCAGTATTTT.

The chain is built from TRBV9 and TRBJ1-2, with D unresolved. This CDR3 has 15 amino acids. With 0 bases removed from V and 4 bases from J, the gap between germline ends came to 13 bases. Germline CDR1 SGDLS, CDR2 YYNGEE. CDR3 protein: CASSVALAASYGYTF. The CDR3 DNA reads as TGTGCCAGCAGCGTAGCTCTGGCCGCTTCCTATGGCTACACCTTC.

The chain uses TRBV6-4 and TRBJ2-3; D is perhaps TRBD2 (5 bases). V was cut by 0 bases and J by 4 bases, with 5 bases left in between. Germline values: CDR1 MRHNA, CDR2 SNTAGT. This CDR3 spans 13 amino acids. The CDR3 region has the DNA TGTGCCAGCAGTGACTCCGGGGCAGATACGCAGTATTTT. This sequence encodes CASSDSGADTQYF.

This clonotype was seen a few times. The chain links TRBV5-1 to TRBJ1-4; D uncertain. CDR3 length equals 16 residues. CDR1 and CDR2 from the germline V gene are SGHRS and YFSETQ. Deletions cut 0 bases from V and 3 bases from J, with 12 bases between. The CDR3 is CASSLGGPQSNEKLFF. For the CDR3, the DNA is TGCGCCAGCAGCTTGGGCGGACCCCAGTCTAATGAAAAACTGTTTTTT. Full variable domain (outside the CDR3, taken from reference TRBV5-1 and TRBJ1-4): KAGVTQTPRYLIKTRGQQVTLSCSPISGHRSVSWYQQTPGQGLQFLFEYFSETQRNKGNFPGRFSGRQFSNSRSEMNVSTLELGDSALYLCASSLGGPQSNEKLFFGSGTQLSVL.

This sequence joins TRBV20-1 and TRBJ1-2; unclear D gene. The CDR3 covers 11 residues. Trimming pared 8 bases from V and 3 bases from J, leaving 10 bases between. Per germline, CDR1 DFQATT and CDR2 SNEGSKA (reference sequence). CDR3 bases: TGCAGTACCAGCGGGGACTATGGCTACACCTTC. Residues: CSTSGDYGYTF.

This clonotype has a handful of counts. With a much larger clone just one base away, this may be a read error. CDR3: CASRLGPGSHEQYF. DNA of the CDR3: TGTGCCAGCAGATTGGGACCCGGGAGCCACGAGCAGTACTTC. The chain has TRBV12-3 or TRBV12-4 and TRBJ2-5; D might be TRBD2 (6 bases). Gene TRBJ2-7 matches the end of the DNA better, so the J call may be wrong. The CDR3 runs 14 residues.

In its sample, this clonotype was seen a few times. The chain combines TRBV7-2 with TRBJ2-7, with 11 bases lining up with TRBD1. J gave up 4 bases and V 8 bases, and 7 bases lay outside the gene matches. Germline V gives CDR1 SGHTA, CDR2 FQGNSA. The CDR3 loop spans 14 amino acids. The CDR3 loop reads CASAGGQGVYEQYF. The CDR3, as DNA: TGTGCCAGCGCGGGGGGACAGGGGGTTTACGAGCAGTACTTC.

This clonotype was observed at least ten times. The rearrangement joins TRBV5-1 to TRBJ2-5; D is possibly TRBD2 (5 bases). The V gene's germline CDR1 is SGHRS and CDR2 YFSETQ. The CDR3 extends over 17 amino acids. Trimming took 3 bases from V and 5 from J, leaving 23 bases between them. CDR3 nucleotide sequence: TGCGCCAGCAGCTCAATAACCGGACTTATTACCGGGGAGACCCAGTACTTC. Translated, it gives CASSSITGLITGETQYF.

This clonotype was seen more than once but under ten times. The V call is TRBV28, the J call TRBJ2-1; a weak D match, TRBD2 (5 bases). Germline CDR1 and CDR2: MDHEN and SYDVKM. This CDR3 has 17 residues. With 2 bases removed from V and 2 bases from J, the gap between germline ends came to 16 bases. The CDR3 DNA reads as TGTGCCAGCAGTTTAACCCCCACGAGGGCAGCCTACAATGAGCAGTTCTTC. Its translation is CASSLTPTRAAYNEQFF.

This clonotype was counted ten times or more. This chain joins TRBV5-1 and TRBJ1-2; weak D call: TRBD1 (5 bases). Germline loops: CDR1 SGHRS, CDR2 YFSETQ. V lost 2 bases to trimming and J lost 3 bases, with 8 bases between them. The CDR3 runs to 13 residues. The CDR3 is CASSLVGDYGYTF. The CDR3 DNA reads TGCGCCAGCAGCTTAGTGGGGGACTATGGCTACACCTTC.

V and J are TRBV12-3 or TRBV12-4 and TRBJ2-5; D unclear. The J call is uncertain, as TRBJ2-7 better fits the DNA end. The CDR3 has 12 amino acids. CDR3 nucleotides: TGTGCCAGCAGCTTAATGAGGAGCGAGCAGTACTTC. It encodes CASSLMRSEQYF.

The rearrangement uses TRBV5-1 and TRBJ2-4; D is possibly TRBD2 (5 bases). V dropped 2 bases and J dropped 6 bases, with 9 bases sitting between them. This CDR3 is built from 13 residues. In germline, CDR1 is SGHRS, CDR2 YFSETQ. The chain's CDR3 is CASSFEGVNIQYF. In DNA, the CDR3 is TGCGCCAGCAGCTTTGAGGGCGTAAACATTCAGTACTTC.

As to this clonotype: The junction shows a germline mismatch at one end, possibly a read error. The rearrangement uses TRBV20-1 and TRBJ1-4; D remains unclear. The CDR3 extends over 14 amino acids. The V gene's germline CDR1 is DFQATT and CDR2 SNEGSKA (reference sequence). This CDR3 is CSARERATNEKLIF. As DNA, the CDR3 is TGCAGTGCTAGAGAGAGGGCAACTAATGAAAAACTGATTTTT.

The chain has TRBV9 and TRBJ2-5, with D perhaps TRBD1 or TRBD2 (5 bases each). CDR1 and CDR2 (germline): SGDLS, YYNGEE. V was cut by 2 bases and J by 5 bases, with 16 bases left in between. The CDR3 has 15 residues. Here the CDR3 reads CASSVALGDGETQYF. CDR3 DNA: TGTGCCAGCAGCGTGGCACTAGGGGATGGGGAGACCCAGTACTTC.

This clonotype was seen many times. The gene calls are TRBV29-1 and TRBJ2-7, with D hard to call. The CDR3 covers 13 residues. CDR1 SQVTM and CDR2 ANQGSEA come from the germline V gene. Trimming took 5 bases from V and 2 from J, leaving 13 bases between them. CDR3 nucleotides: TGCAGCGTTTCCTCGTCCTCAACCTACGAGCAGTACTTC. This gives the protein CSVSSSSTYEQYF.

This clonotype appeared a few times. The rearrangement links TRBV11-2 to TRBJ2-5; no reliable D call. The CDR3 contains 13 residues. Per the germline V gene, CDR1 is SGHAT and CDR2 is FQNNGV. Trimming removed 5 bases from V and 5 bases from J, with 12 bases in between. CDR3 sequence: CASSPDRSETQYF. The CDR3 bases are TGTGCCAGCAGCCCGGACCGTTCGGAGACCCAGTACTTC.

At least ten counts were recorded for this clonotype. The V and J genes are TRBV27 and TRBJ2-7, with TRBD1 identical over 12 bases. Germline V gene sequence: CDR1 MNHEY, CDR2 SMNVEV (reference sequence). This CDR3 contains 16 residues. V lost 5 bases, J lost 4 bases, and 9 bases stayed unmatched. CDR3 in amino acids: CASSHDPGQGAYEQYF. CDR3 DNA sequence: TGTGCCAGCAGTCATGACCCGGGACAGGGGGCGTACGAGCAGTACTTC.